This is a list of T cell receptor beta chains from one sample in a study of shared clonotypes between healthy human individuals. Using immunoSEQ multiplex PCR, the repertoire was profiled, and TCRdb retains in-frame clones only, with some absent. The profile covers under 1,900,000 clones, with roughly 98.5% appearing a single time and approximately 0.38% taken by the ten largest. The sample was naive CD4+ T cells sorted from blood. Receptor source: a young man in good health. The CDR3 runs from the conserved cysteine through the conserved F or W. The order of the fields is clone size, V gene, D gene, J gene, CDR3 protein, CDR3 DNA. The D gene is left open where the match is weak. Rows give clone size only sometimes, using once, few, many, or a class for an expanded clone.

>-|TRBV29-1|-|TRBJ1-1
CSVIRDMNTEAFF
TGCAGCGTAATCAGGGATATGAACACTGAAGCTTTCTTT
>-|TRBV7-9|-|TRBJ1-2
CASSANTDSYGYTF
TGTGCCAGCAGCGCTAACACGGACAGCTATGGCTACACCTTC
>-|TRBV28|-|TRBJ1-4
CASSLRDLSHEKLFF
TGTGCCAGCAGTCTCCGAGATCTCTCCCATGAAAAACTGTTTTTT
>-|TRBV7-6|-|TRBJ2-7
CASSLQGGSYEQYF
TGTGCCAGCAGCTTACAGGGAGGCTCCTACGAGCAGTACTTC
>-|TRBV30|-|TRBJ2-3
CAWRDRNTQYF
TGTGCCTGGAGGGACCGAAATACGCAGTATTTT
>-|TRBV30|-|TRBJ1-1
CAWGEGTPRAFF
TGTGCCTGGGGTGAAGGGACCCCCCGGGCTTTCTTT
>-|TRBV7-6|-|TRBJ1-2
CASSLGDAGNYGYTF
TGTGCCAGCAGCTTAGGGGACGCGGGGAACTATGGCTACACCTTC
>-|TRBV7-6|TRBD2|TRBJ2-3
CASSRGLAGGGHTQYF
TGTGCCAGCAGCCGGGGACTAGCGGGAGGGGGTCATACGCAGTATTTT
>-|TRBV10-2|TRBD2|TRBJ2-5
CASSEPGLASKTQYF
TGCGCCAGCAGTGAGCCGGGACTAGCTTCGAAGACCCAGTACTTC
>-|TRBV9|-|TRBJ2-7
CASNRNGAYEQYF
TGTGCCAGCAACCGTAACGGAGCCTACGAGCAGTACTTC
>-|TRBV7-2|TRBD1|TRBJ2-7
CASTAGTGLYEQYF
TGTGCCAGCACTGCCGGGACAGGGCTATACGAGCAGTACTTC
>-|TRBV9|TRBD2|TRBJ2-1
CASSPRLAEPYNEQFF
TGTGCCAGCAGCCCCAGGCTAGCGGAACCATACAATGAGCAGTTCTTC
>-|TRBV10-2|-|TRBJ2-5
CASSVWEETQYF
TGCGCCAGCAGTGTCTGGGAAGAGACCCAGTACTTC
>-|TRBV9|-|TRBJ2-3
CASSVATKDTQYF
TGTGCCAGCAGCGTAGCTACGAAGGATACGCAGTATTTT
>-|TRBV10-3|TRBD2|TRBJ2-7
CAIQVAGLYEQYF
TGTGCCATCCAGGTAGCGGGACTCTACGAGCAGTACTTC
>-|TRBV5-6|-|TRBJ2-5
CASSPARWGIRETQYF
TGTGCCAGCAGCCCCGCCCGGTGGGGAATTCGAGAGACCCAGTACTTC
>-|TRBV29-1|TRBD2|TRBJ2-1
CSVDPGLAGYNEQFF
TGCAGCGTTGATCCGGGACTAGCGGGCTACAATGAGCAGTTCTTC
>-|TRBV7-2|-|TRBJ2-3
CASSRGLWDTQYF
TGTGCCTCGAGCAGGGGACTATGGGATACGCAGTATTTT
>-|TRBV23-1|-|TRBJ2-2
CASSQCRHPANTGELFF
TGCGCCAGCAGTCAATGTCGACACCCAGCGAACACCGGGGAGCTGTTTTTT
>-|TRBV14|-|TRBJ1-2
CASSQGNRAYGYTF
TGTGCCAGCAGCCAAGGGAACAGGGCCTATGGCTACACCTTC
>-|TRBV4-1|TRBD2|TRBJ2-7
CASSQGLAGGPKGEQYF
TGCGCCAGCAGCCAAGGACTAGCGGGAGGGCCTAAGGGTGAGCAGTACTTC
>-|TRBV10-1|-|TRBJ2-2
CASSAVNTGELFF
TGCGCCAGCAGCGCGGTTAACACCGGGGAGCTGTTTTTT
>-|TRBV7-2|-|TRBJ2-1
CASITLSGVGYNEQFF
TGTGCCAGCATCACTCTTTCGGGAGTGGGGTACAATGAGCAGTTCTTC
>-|TRBV27|-|TRBJ2-2
CASSWRENTGELFF
TGTGCCAGCAGTTGGCGGGAGAACACCGGGGAGCTGTTTTTT
>-|TRBV7-2|-|TRBJ2-1
CASSLVAYNEQFF
TGTGCCAGCAGCTTAGTAGCCTACAATGAGCAGTTCTTC
>-|TRBV7-2|-|TRBJ2-7
CASSLVRARRDEQYF
TGTGCCAGCAGCTTAGTGCGGGCCCGGAGGGACGAGCAGTACTTC
>-|TRBV9|-|TRBJ2-3
CASSVGPWESLGTQYF
TGTGCCAGCAGCGTAGGTCCCTGGGAGTCCCTAGGGACGCAGTATTTT
>-|TRBV5-1|TRBD2|TRBJ2-7
CASSSPLAGGAEQYF
TGCGCCAGCAGCTCCCCCCTAGCGGGGGGCGCCGAGCAGTACTTC
>-|TRBV10-3|-|TRBJ2-7
CASLGEPLEQYF
TGTGCCAGTCTGGGGGAGCCCCTCGAGCAGTACTTC
>-|TRBV9|TRBD1|TRBJ2-7
CASSLLPTGAGEQYF
TGTGCCAGCAGCCTCTTACCGACAGGGGCTGGCGAGCAGTACTTC
>-|TRBV5-1|-|TRBJ2-3
CASSLSSTSRNTQYF
TGCGCCAGCAGCTTATCTAGCACCAGTAGGAATACGCAGTATTTT
>-|TRBV7-2|-|TRBJ1-5
CASSSKGGNQPQHF
TGTGCCAGCAGCTCAAAAGGGGGAAATCAGCCCCAGCATTTT
>-|TRBV27|-|TRBJ2-7
CASSPRALPPNWDEQYF
TGTGCCAGCAGTCCCCGGGCCTTACCGCCCAATTGGGACGAGCAGTACTTC
>-|TRBV4-2|TRBD2|TRBJ2-5
CASSPRLALNLKETQYF
TGTGCCAGCAGCCCTAGACTAGCGCTCAATTTAAAAGAGACCCAGTACTTC
>-|TRBV5-5|-|TRBJ1-1
CASSLLGLGGAFF
TGTGCCAGCAGCTTATTGGGGTTAGGCGGAGCTTTCTTT
>once|TRBV28|-|TRBJ2-1
CASTYWDDPNNEQFF
TGTGCCAGCACCTATTGGGACGACCCCAACAATGAGCAGTTCTTC
>-|TRBV2|-|TRBJ1-1
CASSVSHGAGQELGTNTEAFF
TGTGCCAGCAGTGTCTCCCACGGGGCAGGGCAGGAGTTGGGGACGAACACTGAAGCTTTCTTT
>-|TRBV10-2|-|TRBJ2-7
CASRPGAARIYEQYF
TGCGCCAGCAGACCAGGAGCGGCGAGAATCTACGAGCAGTACTTC
>-|TRBV4-1|-|TRBJ1-6
CASGSGGTTYNSPLHF
TGCGCCAGCGGCTCCGGGGGGACAACCTATAATTCACCCCTCCACTTT
>-|TRBV5-1|-|TRBJ2-2
CASSSPDGPNTGELFF
TGCGCCAGCAGCTCCCCCGACGGACCAAACACCGGGGAGCTGTTTTTT
>-|TRBV10-1|TRBD2|TRBJ2-7
CASSELSSGRYEQYF
TGCGCCAGCAGTGAGTTGTCTAGCGGGCGTTACGAGCAGTACTTC
>-|TRBV5-1|TRBD1|TRBJ2-7
CASSFRQGEYEQYF
TGCGCCAGCAGCTTTCGACAGGGGGAGTATGAGCAGTACTTC
>-|TRBV5-4|TRBD2|TRBJ2-5
CASSPNVRREVQETQYF
TGTGCCAGCAGCCCGAACGTGCGGCGGGAGGTTCAGGAGACCCAGTACTTC
>-|TRBV7-2|-|TRBJ1-5
CASSSGVGNQPQHF
TGTGCCAGCAGCTCAGGGGTGGGCAATCAGCCCCAGCATTTT
>-|TRBV6-5|-|TRBJ2-3
CASSYLGRSDTQYF
TGTGCCAGCAGTTATTTGGGCCGGTCAGATACGCAGTATTTT
>-|TRBV15|TRBD2|TRBJ2-7
CATSGMTSGSYEQYF
TGTGCCACCAGCGGAATGACTAGCGGCTCCTACGAGCAGTACTTC
>-|TRBV19|-|TRBJ2-7
CATEGPHYEQYF
TGTGCCACTGAGGGACCGCACTACGAGCAGTACTTC
>once|TRBV27|-|TRBJ1-5
CASSFVGPQPQHF
TGTGCCAGCAGTTTCGTAGGACCGCAGCCCCAGCATTTT
>-|TRBV11-2|-|TRBJ1-1
CASSLETVNTEAFF
TGTGCCAGCAGCTTAGAGACGGTGAACACTGAAGCTTTCTTT
>-|TRBV10-1|TRBD2|TRBJ2-1
CASSEAGVINEQFF
TGCGCCAGCAGTGAAGCGGGAGTTATCAATGAGCAGTTCTTC
>-|TRBV28|-|TRBJ2-2
CASSLGNTGELFF
TGTGCCAGCAGTTTGGGGAACACCGGGGAGCTGTTTTTT
>-|TRBV28|-|TRBJ1-3
CASRNTGNTIYF
TGTGCCAGCAGGAACACTGGAAACACCATATATTTT
>-|TRBV6-1|-|TRBJ2-3
CASSSGTDTQYF
TGTGCCAGCAGTAGCGGCACAGATACGCAGTATTTT
>once|TRBV5-6|-|TRBJ2-5
CARRGLTETQYF
TGTGCCAGACGAGGGTTGACGGAGACCCAGTACTTC
>-|TRBV6-1|TRBD1|TRBJ1-2
CASSDTGQGVAYGYTF
TGTGCCAGCAGTGATACAGGACAGGGGGTAGCCTATGGCTACACCTTC